These 9 T cell receptor beta chains share one sample of origin, sequenced in a study of control samples from healthy donors and cancer patients. Clones were read by immunoSEQ multiplex PCR, and TCRdb kept only the in-frame ones, dropping some. Of 130,000 or so clones listed, approximately 91% are singletons. The sequencing sample was made of blood. These receptor sequences come from a man aged 45-65 years in good health.

This clone was seen a few times. The chain links TRBV6-1 to TRBJ2-7; 8 bases fit TRBD1. CDR3 length equals 13 residues. J lost 5 bases, V lost 3 bases, and 3 bases had no gene match. Per germline, CDR1 MNHNS and CDR2 SASEGT. The CDR3 nucleotides are TGTGCCAGCAGTGACAGGGGGCTCAACGAGCAGTACTTC. This translates into CASSDRGLNEQYF.

The rearrangement uses TRBV9 and TRBJ2-1; a possible D gene is TRBD2 (6 bases). This CDR3 comprises 13 residues. In germline, CDR1 is SGDLS, CDR2 YYNGEE. The V end lost 3 bases, the J end lost 6 bases, and 10 bases lay between the germline ends. The CDR3 loop reads CASSGGDRNEQFF. CDR3 bases: TGTGCCAGCAGCGGCGGGGACCGCAATGAGCAGTTCTTC.

This clone has a handful of counts. The chain uses TRBV11-1 and TRBJ2-7, with D maybe TRBD2 (5 bases). Germline CDR1 SGHAT, CDR2 FQDESV (reference sequence). CDR3 length: 14 residues. V was pared by 2 bases and J by 0 bases, with 8 bases between. CDR3 in amino acids: CASSLLEGSYEQYF. DNA of the CDR3: TGTGCCAGCAGCTTATTAGAGGGCTCCTACGAGCAGTACTTC.

The rearrangement uses TRBV18 and TRBJ1-1; D gene uncertain. There are 14 residues in the CDR3. The V gene's germline CDR1 is KGHSH and CDR2 LQKENI. Trimming removed 6 bases from V and 1 base from J, with 12 bases in between. The CDR3 sequence: CASSLEDANTEAFF. CDR3 bases: TGTGCCAGCTCCCTAGAAGATGCGAACACTGAAGCTTTCTTT.

The chain employs TRBV9 and TRBJ2-7, with 10 bases fitting TRBD1. Looked up from germline, CDR1 is SGDLS and CDR2 is YYNGEE. The CDR3 consists of 16 residues. With 4 bases clipped from V and 4 bases from J, the junction kept 11 bases outside the gene matches. As DNA, the CDR3 is TGTGCCAGCAGCACCCGACAGGGGGCGTTTTTGTACGAGCAGTACTTC. Protein: CASSTRQGAFLYEQYF.

The chain combines TRBV28 with TRBJ2-3; 8 bases are a match to TRBD2. V trimming: 5 bases; J trimming: 1 base; junction bases outside the gene matches: 8. The CDR3 length is 16 residues. Germline V gives CDR1 MDHEN, CDR2 SYDVKM. The CDR3 DNA follows: TGTGCCAGCAGTAGCGGGGGAACCGACGGCACAGATACGCAGTATTTT. It encodes CASSSGGTDGTDTQYF.

This chain links TRBV11-2 with TRBJ2-7; 9 nucleotides align to TRBD1. The CDR3 has 14 amino acids. Germline CDR1 is SGHAT and CDR2 is FQNNGV. V lost 5 bases and J lost 7; bases outside the gene matches: 9. CDR3 DNA sequence: TGTGCCAGCAGCGAAGACAGGGGGGTGAAGGAGCAGTACTTC. This sequence encodes CASSEDRGVKEQYF.

J is TRBJ1-2 and V is TRBV25-1, with no clear D. Trimming cost V 1 base and J 6 bases, with 9 bases left between them. In germline, CDR1 is MGHDK, CDR2 SYGVNS. This CDR3 is 13 amino acids long. CDR3 in DNA: TGTGCCAGCAGTGAATCGGGAAACCATGGCTACACCTTC. Its translation: CASSESGNHGYTF.

In this sample, this clone turned up a few times. The chain links TRBV9 to TRBJ1-4; no clear D gene. This CDR3 comprises 16 residues. V was trimmed by 3 bases and J by 3 bases, leaving 15 bases between them. Germline V gene sequence: CDR1 SGDLS, CDR2 YYNGEE. The CDR3 sequence is CASSERSGSANEKLFF. CDR3 sequence (DNA): TGTGCCAGCAGCGAGCGGTCGGGGTCGGCTAATGAAAAACTGTTTTTT.